This passage covers 25 T cell receptor beta chains from one sample sequenced in a study of technical replicates of blood from a few donors. Sequenced by immunoSEQ multiplex PCR; TCRdb stores in-frame clones only, minus some. Of about 75,000 clones listed, 91% are singletons. The sequenced sample was T cells isolated from PBMCs. These receptors were taken from a human donor in good health. Some clones in this sample may be carry-over from other donors' samples.

Only one count was recorded for this clone. This chain uses TRBV7-9 with TRBJ2-5; a weak D match, TRBD1 (5 bases). Trimming removed 1 base from V and 5 bases from J, with 14 bases in between. CDR3 length: 15 amino acids. CDR1 and CDR2 (germline): SEHNR, FQNEAQ (reference sequence). CDR3 protein: CASSLGPGLWETQYF. The CDR3 DNA reads as TGTGCCAGCAGCTTAGGCCCAGGGCTTTGGGAGACCCAGTACTTC.

The sample holds one count of this clone. The chain has TRBV6-1 and TRBJ2-7; maybe TRBD2 (5 bases). The germline V and J ends were trimmed by 3 bases and 0 bases, with 15 bases remaining between them. Per germline, CDR1 MNHNS and CDR2 SASEGT. CDR3 length equals 16 residues. CDR3 residues: CASSEVSWGASYEQYF. The CDR3 DNA reads as TGTGCCAGCAGTGAGGTTAGTTGGGGAGCCTCCTACGAGCAGTACTTC.

The V and J genes are TRBV7-2 and TRBJ2-5; TRBD1 matches at 8 bases. CDR3 length: 13 residues. CDR1 and CDR2 (germline): SGHTA, FQGNSA. V shed 8 bases and J 4 bases; nucleotides not matched to a gene: 6. CDR3 coding DNA: TGTGCCAGCTATAGACAGGGGCGAGAGACCCAGTACTTC. Residues: CASYRQGRETQYF. Looking up the rest from reference TRBV7-2 and TRBJ2-5 gives the full variable domain: GAGVSQSPSNKVTEKGKDVELRCDPISGHTALYWYRQSLGQGLEFLIYFQGNSAPDKSGLPSDRFSAERTGGSVSTLTIQRTQQEDSAVYLCASYRQGRETQYFGPGTRLLVL.

V and J are TRBV7-9 and TRBJ2-7; the match to TRBD2 covers 10 bases. The CDR3 length is 14 residues. The V gene end was trimmed by 6 bases and the J gene end by 2 bases; junction bases not matched to a gene: 4. The germline CDR1 and CDR2 sequences are SEHNR and FQNEAQ (reference sequence). The CDR3 here is CASSLAGAAYEQYF. CDR3 nucleotide sequence: TGTGCCAGCAGTCTAGCGGGAGCAGCCTACGAGCAGTACTTC.

This clone has a handful of counts. The genes are TRBV11-1 and TRBJ1-1; 8 bases fit TRBD1. Germline V lookup: CDR1 SGHAT, CDR2 FQDESV (reference sequence). This CDR3 contains 15 residues. V lost 8 bases, J lost 0 bases, and 8 bases stayed unmatched. Here the CDR3 reads CASEDRAGLNTEAFF. Here the CDR3 DNA reads TGTGCCAGCGAGGACAGGGCAGGCCTGAACACTGAAGCTTTCTTT.

The chain recombines TRBV7-6 with TRBJ2-7; 13 positions match TRBD2. The germline V gene has CDR1 SGHVS and CDR2 FNYEAQ. The CDR3 has 17 amino acids. The V and J ends lost 1 base and 6 bases, in that order; junction bases with no gene match: 9. The CDR3 spells CASSLGTSGGGRGEQYF. The CDR3 DNA sequence: TGTGCCAGCAGCTTAGGGACTAGCGGGGGAGGTCGGGGCGAGCAGTACTTC.

This chain links TRBV30 with TRBJ2-7; 8 bases map to TRBD1. The length of the CDR3 is 16 residues. Germline loops: CDR1 GTSNPN, CDR2 SVGIG (reference sequence). Germline trimming cut 7 bases from V and 1 base from J; bases unmatched to any gene: 15. Here the CDR3 DNA reads TGTGCCTTGGAGAGAGGGACAGGAGTTTGGTCCTACGAGCAGTACTTC. It yields the protein CALERGTGVWSYEQYF.

V is TRBV9 and J is TRBJ1-4; D gene unclear. This CDR3 is built from 14 residues. V lost 0 bases and J lost 8, with 11 bases in between. The germline gives CDR1 SGDLS, CDR2 YYNGEE. CDR3 region: CASSVESSGEKLFF. The DNA for the CDR3 is TGTGCCAGCAGCGTAGAGAGTTCGGGGGAAAAACTGTTTTTT.

The chain uses TRBV27 and TRBJ2-5; no definite D call. CDR3 size: 15 residues. CDR1 is MNHEY, CDR2 SMNVEV, per germline (reference sequence). V lost 0 bases and J lost 4, with 12 bases in between. The CDR3 DNA reads as TGTGCCAGCAGTTTATCTGAGGCCCTGGGAGAGACCCAGTACTTC. This gives the protein CASSLSEALGETQYF.

The rearrangement joins TRBV9 to TRBJ2-3; D possibly corresponds to TRBD1 (5 bases). Germline CDR1 SGDLS, CDR2 YYNGEE. V was clipped by 0 bases and J by 3 bases, with 23 bases between them. The length of the CDR3 is 19 residues. The CDR3 DNA sequence: TGTGCCAGCAGCGTAGTTCGGGTGTGGTGGCGGACACCAACAGATACGCAGTATTTT. Translated: CASSVVRVWWRTPTDTQYF.

The chain is built from TRBV19 and TRBJ1-5, with no clear D. The CDR3 length is 13 residues. V lost 1 base and J 6 bases, leaving 7 bases between the germline ends. Germline V gives CDR1 LNHDA, CDR2 SQIVND (reference sequence). CDR3 nucleotide sequence: TGTGCCAGTAGTATAGGAGGGAGTCAGCCCCAGCATTTT. Translating gives CASSIGGSQPQHF.

In this sample, this clone turned up a few times. The rearrangement links TRBV28 to TRBJ2-7; TRBD2 matches 11 bases. The CDR3 spans 18 residues. CDR1 and CDR2 (germline): MDHEN, SYDVKM. V lost 6 bases, J lost 0 bases, and 13 bases stayed unmatched. The CDR3 nucleotides read TGTGCCAGCAGATTCAAGGGGGGACTAGCGGCCAGCTCCTACGAGCAGTACTTC. Translation gives CASRFKGGLAASSYEQYF.

In its sample, this clone was seen once. This rearrangement joins TRBV10-1 to TRBJ2-3; 8 bases are shared with TRBD1. From germline, CDR1 is WNHNN and CDR2 SYGVQD (reference sequence). J was trimmed by 8 bases and V by 6 bases; bases with no gene match: 10. This CDR3 has 14 residues. CDR3 sequence: CASSSQGAVGTQYF. The CDR3 DNA reads as TGCGCCAGCAGCAGCCAGGGGGCCGTCGGTACGCAGTATTTT.

This chain connects TRBV4-2 to TRBJ2-5; TRBD2 aligns across 13 bases. Per the germline V gene, CDR1 is LGHNA and CDR2 is YNFKEQ. Germline trimming cut 2 bases from V and 4 bases from J; bases unmatched to any gene: 10. This CDR3 has 18 amino acids. The DNA for the CDR3 is TGTGCCAGCAGCCAAAAGGGACTGGGACTAGCGGGAACAGAGACCCAGTACTTC. This encodes CASSQKGLGLAGTETQYF.

This chain joins TRBV5-1 and TRBJ1-6; D remains unclear. The CDR3 covers 15 residues. CDR1 is SGHRS, CDR2 YFSETQ, per germline. V gave up 4 bases and J gave up 10 bases, with 18 bases separating them. CDR3 protein: CASSLEGGVRSPLHF. CDR3 nucleotides: TGCGCCAGCAGCCTGGAGGGCGGGGTGCGGTCACCCCTCCACTTT.

The CDR3 is CASRPGQGFQETQYF. CDR3 sequence (DNA): TGTGCCAGCAGGCCGGGACAGGGCTTCCAAGAGACCCAGTACTTC. V and J are TRBV27 and TRBJ2-5, with 9 positions matching TRBD1. The junction had 6 bases not matched to a gene; V was cut back by 6 bases and J by 1 base. CDR3 length: 15 residues. Germline V gene data show CDR1 as MNHEY and CDR2 as SMNVEV (reference sequence).

This chain links TRBV6-5 with TRBJ2-7; D perhaps matches TRBD2 (6 bases). Per germline, CDR1 MNHEY and CDR2 SVGAGI. V was shortened by 0 bases and J by 0 bases, with 12 bases between the two germline ends. CDR3 length: 16 amino acids. The CDR3: CASSYSREEFSYEQYF. The CDR3 bases are TGTGCCAGCAGTTACTCGAGGGAGGAATTCTCCTACGAGCAGTACTTC.

CDR3 coding DNA: TGCGCCAGCAGCTTTTCAGATAACACCGGGGAGCTGTTTTTT. Its protein is CASSFSDNTGELFF. The chain has TRBV5-1 and TRBJ2-2; the D is unclear. The CDR3 length is 14 residues. Looked up from germline, CDR1 is SGHRS and CDR2 is YFSETQ. V dropped 2 bases and J dropped 2 bases, with 7 bases sitting between them.

The V and J genes are TRBV11-2 and TRBJ2-5; 11 bases are a match to TRBD2. V shed 10 bases, J shed 2 bases, and the junction held 9 bases outside the gene matches. Germline V gives CDR1 SGHAT, CDR2 FQNNGV. CDR3 length: 15 amino acids. The CDR3 bases are TGTGCCACCTCTTTAGCGGGGGGGCAGCAAGAGACCCAGTACTTC. As protein: CATSLAGGQQETQYF.

The rearrangement uses TRBV7-9 and TRBJ2-1; 16 nucleotides align to TRBD2. This CDR3 has 18 residues. V gave up 5 bases and J gave up 2 bases; unmatched junction bases: 6. The germline gives CDR1 SEHNR, CDR2 FQNEAQ (reference sequence). The CDR3 spells CASSQQGTSGRAYNEQFF. CDR3 sequence (DNA): TGTGCCAGCAGCCAGCAGGGGACTAGCGGGAGGGCCTACAATGAGCAGTTCTTC.

V usage is TRBV5-1 and J usage is TRBJ1-1; 8 positions match TRBD1. J was trimmed by 7 bases and V by 0 bases; bases with no gene match: 8. Germline CDR1 and CDR2: SGHRS and YFSETQ. CDR3 size: 15 residues. The CDR3 spells CASSLDRGVWFEAFF. For the CDR3, the DNA is TGCGCCAGCAGCTTGGACAGGGGGGTTTGGTTTGAAGCTTTCTTT.

This chain joins TRBV27 and TRBJ2-1, with D tentatively TRBD1 (7 bases). V was cut by 6 bases and J by 0 bases, with 12 bases left in between. From germline, CDR1 is MNHEY and CDR2 SMNVEV (reference sequence). CDR3 length: 15 amino acids. The CDR3 DNA reads TGTGCCAGCAGGCGGGACAGAGACTCCTACAATGAGCAGTTCTTC. Translation gives CASRRDRDSYNEQFF.

The chain links TRBV19 to TRBJ2-1; TRBD2 agrees at 12 bases. Germline trimming cut 2 bases from V and 8 bases from J; bases unmatched to any gene: 10. Germline V gives CDR1 LNHDA, CDR2 SQIVND (reference sequence). The CDR3 has 17 residues. The DNA of the CDR3 is TGTGCCAGTAGTATAAGTACTCTGGGACTAGCGGGTTATGAGCAGTTCTTC. Translating it yields CASSISTLGLAGYEQFF.

The CDR3 protein is CASGRVTEAFF. DNA of the CDR3: TGTGCCAGTGGTCGGGTCACTGAAGCTTTCTTT. The rearrangement joins TRBV28 to TRBJ1-1, with no clear D. CDR3 length: 11 residues. Trimming removed 9 bases at V and 4 bases at J, with 9 bases between. CDR1 is MDHEN and CDR2 is SYDVKM in the germline V gene.

This clone was seen only once. The chain combines TRBV7-8 with TRBJ1-2; 7 bases match TRBD1. Germline V CDR1 and CDR2: SGHVS, FQNEAQ. With V trimmed by 0 bases and J by 0 bases, 10 bases remained unmatched. The CDR3 runs 18 residues. The CDR3 DNA reads as TGTGCCAGCAGCTTAGCGACTTCCGGGACAGTTGCTAACTATGGCTACACCTTC. Encoded protein: CASSLATSGTVANYGYTF. Variable domain in full (rest from reference TRBV7-8 and TRBJ1-2): GAGVSQSPRYKVAKRGQDVALRCDPISGHVSLFWYQQALGQGPEFLTYFQNEAQLDKSGLPSDRFFAERPEGSVSTLKIQRTQQEDSAVYLCASSLATSGTVANYGYTFGSGTRLTVV.